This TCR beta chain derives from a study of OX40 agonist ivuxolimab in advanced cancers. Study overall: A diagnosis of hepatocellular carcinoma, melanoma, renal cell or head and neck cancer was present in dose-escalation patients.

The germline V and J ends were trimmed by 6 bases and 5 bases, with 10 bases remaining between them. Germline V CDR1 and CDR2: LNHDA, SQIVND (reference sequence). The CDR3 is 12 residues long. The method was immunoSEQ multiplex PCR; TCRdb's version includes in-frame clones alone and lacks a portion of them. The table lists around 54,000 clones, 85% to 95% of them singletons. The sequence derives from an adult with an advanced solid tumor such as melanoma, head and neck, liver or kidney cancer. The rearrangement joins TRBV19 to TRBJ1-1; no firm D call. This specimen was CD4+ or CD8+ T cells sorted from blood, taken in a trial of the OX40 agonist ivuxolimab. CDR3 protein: CASRRKVTEAFF. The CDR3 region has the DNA TGTGCCAGTAGGAGGAAGGTGACTGAAGCTTTCTTT.